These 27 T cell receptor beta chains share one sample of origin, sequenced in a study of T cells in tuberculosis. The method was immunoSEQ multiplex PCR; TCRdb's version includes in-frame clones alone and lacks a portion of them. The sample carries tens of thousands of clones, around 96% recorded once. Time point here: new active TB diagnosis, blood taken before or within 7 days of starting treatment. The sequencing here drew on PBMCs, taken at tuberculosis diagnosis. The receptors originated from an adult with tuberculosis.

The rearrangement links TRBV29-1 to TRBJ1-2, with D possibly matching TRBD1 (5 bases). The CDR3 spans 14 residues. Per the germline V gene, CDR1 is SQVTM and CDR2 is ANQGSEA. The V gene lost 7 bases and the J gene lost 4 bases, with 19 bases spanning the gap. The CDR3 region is CSAFGTGGIYGYTF. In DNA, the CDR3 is TGCAGCGCGTTCGGGACTGGAGGAATCTATGGCTACACCTTC.

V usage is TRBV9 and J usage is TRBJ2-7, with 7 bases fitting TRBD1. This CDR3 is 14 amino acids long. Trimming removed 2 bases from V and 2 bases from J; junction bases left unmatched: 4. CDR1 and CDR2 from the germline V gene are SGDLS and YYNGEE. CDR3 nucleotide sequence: TGTGCCAGCAGCGTTTCCCAGGGGGCCTACGAGCAGTACTTC. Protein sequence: CASSVSQGAYEQYF.

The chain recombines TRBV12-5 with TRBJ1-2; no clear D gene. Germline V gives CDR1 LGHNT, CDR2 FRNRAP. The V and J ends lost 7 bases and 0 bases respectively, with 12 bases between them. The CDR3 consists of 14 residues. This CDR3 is CASAPTLANYGYTF. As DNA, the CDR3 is TGTGCTAGTGCCCCGACATTAGCTAACTATGGCTACACCTTC. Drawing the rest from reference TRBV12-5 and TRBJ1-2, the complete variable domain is DARVTQTPRHKVTEMGQEVTMRCQPILGHNTVFWYRQTMMQGLELLAYFRNRAPLDDSGMPKDRFSAEMPDATLATLKIQPSEPRDSAVYFCASAPTLANYGYTFGSGTRLTVV.

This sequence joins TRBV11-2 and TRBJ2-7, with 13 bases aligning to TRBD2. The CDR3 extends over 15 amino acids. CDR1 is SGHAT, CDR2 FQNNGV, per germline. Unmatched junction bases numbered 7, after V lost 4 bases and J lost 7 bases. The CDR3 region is CASSSLAGGSWEQYF. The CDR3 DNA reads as TGTGCCAGCAGCTCACTAGCGGGAGGGTCTTGGGAGCAGTACTTC.

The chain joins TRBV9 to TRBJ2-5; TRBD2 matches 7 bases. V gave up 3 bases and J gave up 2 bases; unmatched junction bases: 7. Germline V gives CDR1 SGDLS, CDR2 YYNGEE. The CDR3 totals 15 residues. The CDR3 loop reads CASSGTSAIQETQYF. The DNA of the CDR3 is TGTGCCAGCAGCGGTACTAGCGCTATACAAGAGACCCAGTACTTC.

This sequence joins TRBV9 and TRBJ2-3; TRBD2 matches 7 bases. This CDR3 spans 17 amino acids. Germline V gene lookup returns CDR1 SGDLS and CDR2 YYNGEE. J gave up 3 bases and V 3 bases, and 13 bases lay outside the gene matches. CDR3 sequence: CASSAPLRRERTDTQYF. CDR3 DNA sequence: TGTGCCAGCAGCGCCCCTCTCCGGCGGGAGAGAACAGATACGCAGTATTTT.

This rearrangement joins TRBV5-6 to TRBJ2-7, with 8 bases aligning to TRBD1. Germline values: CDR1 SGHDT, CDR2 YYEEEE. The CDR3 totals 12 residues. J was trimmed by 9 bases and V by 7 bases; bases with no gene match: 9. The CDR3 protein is CASSDRDLGQYF. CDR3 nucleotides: TGTGCCAGCTCGGACAGGGATCTTGGGCAGTACTTC.

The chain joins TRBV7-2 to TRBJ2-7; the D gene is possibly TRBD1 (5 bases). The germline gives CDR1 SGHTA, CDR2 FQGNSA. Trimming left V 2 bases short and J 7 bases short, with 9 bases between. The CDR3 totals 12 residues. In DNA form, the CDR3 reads TGTGCCAGCAGCTTATGGGCAGGGGAGCAGTACTTC. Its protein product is CASSLWAGEQYF.

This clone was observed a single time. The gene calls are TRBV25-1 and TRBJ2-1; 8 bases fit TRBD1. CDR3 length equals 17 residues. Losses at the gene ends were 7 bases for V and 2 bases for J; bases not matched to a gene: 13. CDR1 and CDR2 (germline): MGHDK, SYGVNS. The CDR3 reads CASTSSFLTGAYNEQFF. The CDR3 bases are TGTGCCAGCACCTCTAGTTTTTTGACAGGGGCCTACAATGAGCAGTTCTTC.

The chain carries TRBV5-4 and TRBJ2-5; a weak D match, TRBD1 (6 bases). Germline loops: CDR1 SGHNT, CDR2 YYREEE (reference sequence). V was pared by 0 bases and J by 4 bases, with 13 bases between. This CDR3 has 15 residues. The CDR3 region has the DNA TGTGCCAGCAGCTTGGGCTCAGGGGCTCGAGAGACCCAGTACTTC. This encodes CASSLGSGARETQYF.

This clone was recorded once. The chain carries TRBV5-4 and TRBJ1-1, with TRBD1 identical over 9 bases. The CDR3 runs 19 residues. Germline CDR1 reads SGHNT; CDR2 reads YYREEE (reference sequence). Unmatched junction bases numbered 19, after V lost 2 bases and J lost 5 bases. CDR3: CASSFSPFRDRASGTEAFF. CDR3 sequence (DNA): TGTGCCAGCAGCTTTTCCCCTTTCCGGGACAGGGCAAGTGGGACTGAAGCTTTCTTT.

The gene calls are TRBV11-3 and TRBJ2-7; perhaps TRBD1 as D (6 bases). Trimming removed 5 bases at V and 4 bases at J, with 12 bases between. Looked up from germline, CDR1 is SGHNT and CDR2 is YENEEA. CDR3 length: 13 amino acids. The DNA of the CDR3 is TGTGCCAGCAGCGCGACAGGAGCTTACGAGCAGTACTTC. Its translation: CASSATGAYEQYF.

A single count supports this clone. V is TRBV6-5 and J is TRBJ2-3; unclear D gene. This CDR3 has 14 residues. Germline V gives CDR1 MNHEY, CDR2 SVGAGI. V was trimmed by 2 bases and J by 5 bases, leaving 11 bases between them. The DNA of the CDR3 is TGTGCCAGCAGTTACCGTATACTTCTAGATACGCAGTATTTT. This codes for CASSYRILLDTQYF.

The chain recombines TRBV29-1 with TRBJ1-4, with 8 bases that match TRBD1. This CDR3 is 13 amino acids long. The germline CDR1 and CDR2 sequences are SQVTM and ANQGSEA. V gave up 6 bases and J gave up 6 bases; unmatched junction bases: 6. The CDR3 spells CSVTGGVYEKLFF. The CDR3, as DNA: TGCAGCGTAACAGGGGGAGTTTATGAAAAACTGTTTTTT.

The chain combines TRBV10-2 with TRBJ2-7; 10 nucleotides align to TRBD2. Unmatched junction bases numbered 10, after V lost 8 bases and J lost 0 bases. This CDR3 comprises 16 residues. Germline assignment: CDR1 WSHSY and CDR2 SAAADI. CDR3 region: CASRGLAGEVSYEQYF. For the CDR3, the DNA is TGCGCCAGCCGAGGGCTAGCGGGAGAGGTCTCCTACGAGCAGTACTTC.

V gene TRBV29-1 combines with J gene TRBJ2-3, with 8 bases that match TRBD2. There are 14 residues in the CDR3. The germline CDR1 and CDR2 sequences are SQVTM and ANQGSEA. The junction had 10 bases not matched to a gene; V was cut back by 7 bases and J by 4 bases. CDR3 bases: TGCAGCGCCCACGCGGGCGGGAGGCCAGATACGCAGTATTTT. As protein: CSAHAGGRPDTQYF.

The DNA for the CDR3 is TGTGCCAGCAGAGCCAGGGGGCTTTGGAGCACTGAAGCTTTCTTT. Translated, it gives CASRARGLWSTEAFF. The V and J genes are TRBV2 and TRBJ1-1; 8 positions agree with TRBD1. Germline trimming cut 6 bases from V and 4 bases from J; bases unmatched to any gene: 10. From germline, CDR1 is SNHLY and CDR2 FYNNEI. The CDR3 runs to 15 residues.

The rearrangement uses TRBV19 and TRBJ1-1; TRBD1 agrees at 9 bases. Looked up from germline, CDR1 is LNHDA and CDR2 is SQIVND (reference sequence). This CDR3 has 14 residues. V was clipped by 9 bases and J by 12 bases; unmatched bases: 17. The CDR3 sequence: CASTESRDRGKTFF. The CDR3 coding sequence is TGTGCCAGCACCGAGTCGCGAGACAGGGGGAAAACTTTCTTT.

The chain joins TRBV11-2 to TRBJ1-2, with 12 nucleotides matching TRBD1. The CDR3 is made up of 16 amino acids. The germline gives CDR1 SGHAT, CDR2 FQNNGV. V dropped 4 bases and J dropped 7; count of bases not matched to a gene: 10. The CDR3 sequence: CASSSWAGQGAAGYTF. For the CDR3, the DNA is TGTGCCAGCAGCTCCTGGGCGGGACAGGGGGCGGCTGGCTACACCTTC.

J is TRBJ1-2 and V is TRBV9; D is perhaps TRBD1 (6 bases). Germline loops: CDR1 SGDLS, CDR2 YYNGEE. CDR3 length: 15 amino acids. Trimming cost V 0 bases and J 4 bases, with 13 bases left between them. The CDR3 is CASSVDGGQFYGYTF. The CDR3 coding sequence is TGTGCCAGCAGCGTAGACGGCGGACAGTTCTATGGCTACACCTTC.

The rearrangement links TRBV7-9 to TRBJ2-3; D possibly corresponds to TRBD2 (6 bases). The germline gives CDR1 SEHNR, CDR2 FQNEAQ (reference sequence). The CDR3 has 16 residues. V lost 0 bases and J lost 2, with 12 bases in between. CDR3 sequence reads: CASSLARLDSTDTQYF. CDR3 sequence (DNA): TGTGCCAGCAGCTTAGCAAGACTAGATTCCACAGATACGCAGTATTTT.

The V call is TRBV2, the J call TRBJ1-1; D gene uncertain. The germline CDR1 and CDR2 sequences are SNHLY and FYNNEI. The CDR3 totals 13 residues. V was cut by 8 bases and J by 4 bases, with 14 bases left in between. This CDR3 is CASVGPASTEAFF. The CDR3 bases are TGTGCCAGCGTAGGCCCAGCGAGCACTGAAGCTTTCTTT. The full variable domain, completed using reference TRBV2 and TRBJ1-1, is EPEVTQTPSHQVTQMGQEVILRCVPISNHLYFYWYRQILGQKVEFLVSFYNNEISEKSEIFDDQFSVERPDGSNFTLKIRSTKLEDSAMYFCASVGPASTEAFFGQGTRLTVV.

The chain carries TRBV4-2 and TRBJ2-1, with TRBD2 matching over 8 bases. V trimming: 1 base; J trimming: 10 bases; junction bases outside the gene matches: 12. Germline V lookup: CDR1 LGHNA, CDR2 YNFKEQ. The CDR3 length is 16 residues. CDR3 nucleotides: TGTGCCAGCAGCCAAGTTAGCGGGGCTACCAAGGGAGAGCAGTTCTTC. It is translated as CASSQVSGATKGEQFF.

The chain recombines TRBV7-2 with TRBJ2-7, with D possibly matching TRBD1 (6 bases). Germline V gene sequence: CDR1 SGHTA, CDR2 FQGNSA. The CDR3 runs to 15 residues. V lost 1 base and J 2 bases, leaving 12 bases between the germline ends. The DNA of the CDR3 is TGTGCCAGCAGCTTAGAAGGACAGAAAACCTACGAGCAGTACTTC. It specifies CASSLEGQKTYEQYF.

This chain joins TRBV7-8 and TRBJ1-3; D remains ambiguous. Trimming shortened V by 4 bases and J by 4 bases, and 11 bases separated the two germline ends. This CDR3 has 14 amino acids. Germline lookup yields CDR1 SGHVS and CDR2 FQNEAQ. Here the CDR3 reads CASSSRTSGNTIYF. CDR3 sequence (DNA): TGTGCCAGCAGCTCTCGGACTTCGGGAAACACCATATATTTT.

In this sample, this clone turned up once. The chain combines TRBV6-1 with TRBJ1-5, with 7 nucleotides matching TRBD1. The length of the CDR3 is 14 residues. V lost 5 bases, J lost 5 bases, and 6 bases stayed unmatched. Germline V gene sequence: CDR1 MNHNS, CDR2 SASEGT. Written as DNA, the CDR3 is TGTGCCAGCAGTTCCGGGACAGCGGATCAGCCCCAGCATTTT. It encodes CASSSGTADQPQHF.

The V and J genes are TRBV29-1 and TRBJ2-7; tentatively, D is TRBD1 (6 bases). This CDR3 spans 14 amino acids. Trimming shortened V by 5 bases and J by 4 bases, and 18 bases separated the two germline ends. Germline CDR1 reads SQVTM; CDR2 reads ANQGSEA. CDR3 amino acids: CSVTSGALTYEQYF. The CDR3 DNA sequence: TGCAGCGTTACCTCAGGGGCGCTTACATACGAGCAGTACTTC.